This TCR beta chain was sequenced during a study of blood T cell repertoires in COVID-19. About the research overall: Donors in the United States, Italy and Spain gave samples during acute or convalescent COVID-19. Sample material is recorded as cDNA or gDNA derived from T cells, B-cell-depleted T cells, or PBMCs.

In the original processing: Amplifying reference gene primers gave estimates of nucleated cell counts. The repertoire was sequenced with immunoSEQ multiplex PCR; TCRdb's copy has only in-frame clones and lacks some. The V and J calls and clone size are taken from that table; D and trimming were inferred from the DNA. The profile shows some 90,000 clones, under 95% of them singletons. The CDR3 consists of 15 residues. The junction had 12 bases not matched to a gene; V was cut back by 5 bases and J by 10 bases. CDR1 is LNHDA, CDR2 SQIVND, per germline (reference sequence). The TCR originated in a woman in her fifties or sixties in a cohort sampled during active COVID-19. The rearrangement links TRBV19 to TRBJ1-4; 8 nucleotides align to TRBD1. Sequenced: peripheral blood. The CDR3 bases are TGTGCCAGTAGTCCACAGGGGGTTGTGACCGGAAAACTGTTTTTT. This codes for CASSPQGVVTGKLFF.